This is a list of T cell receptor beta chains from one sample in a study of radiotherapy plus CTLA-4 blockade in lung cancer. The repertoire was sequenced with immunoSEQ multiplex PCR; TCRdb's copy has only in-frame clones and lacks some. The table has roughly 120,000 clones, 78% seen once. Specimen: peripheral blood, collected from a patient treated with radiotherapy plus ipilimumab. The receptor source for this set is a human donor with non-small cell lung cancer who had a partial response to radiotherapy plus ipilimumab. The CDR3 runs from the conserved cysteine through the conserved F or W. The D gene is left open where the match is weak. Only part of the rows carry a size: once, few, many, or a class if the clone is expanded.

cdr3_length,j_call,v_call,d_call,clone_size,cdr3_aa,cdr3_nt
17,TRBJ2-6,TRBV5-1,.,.,CASSLGQPSSGANVLTF,TGCGCCAGCAGCTTGGGACAGCCCAGCTCTGGGGCCAACGTCCTGACTTTC
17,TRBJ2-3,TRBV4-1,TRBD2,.,CASSQGLPGITSDTQYF,TGCGCCAGCAGCCAGGGACTACCCGGGATCACGAGCGATACGCAGTATTTT
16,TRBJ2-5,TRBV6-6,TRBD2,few,CASSSGLGGGAKTQYF,TGTGCCAGCAGTTCGGGACTAGGAGGGGGTGCCAAGACCCAGTACTTC
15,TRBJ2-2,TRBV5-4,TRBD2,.,CASSPSGIWTGELFF,TGTGCCAGCAGCCCGAGCGGGATCTGGACCGGGGAGCTGTTTTTT
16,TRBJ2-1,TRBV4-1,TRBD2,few,CASSQVSSGSYNEQFF,TGCGCCAGCAGCCAAGTCTCTAGCGGGAGCTACAATGAGCAGTTCTTC
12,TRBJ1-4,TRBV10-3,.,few,CATGATNEKLFF,TGTGCCACAGGGGCGACTAATGAAAAACTGTTTTTT
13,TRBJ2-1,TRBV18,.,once,CASSPQTEQKQFF,TGTGCCAGCTCACCACAGACAGAACAGAAGCAGTTCTTC
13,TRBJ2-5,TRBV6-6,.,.,CASSYGGGETQYF,TGTGCCAGCAGTTACGGGGGAGGAGAGACCCAGTACTTC
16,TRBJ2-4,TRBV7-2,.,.,CASRRGGEEGKNIQYF,TGTGCCAGCAGAAGAGGAGGGGAAGAAGGCAAAAACATTCAGTACTTC
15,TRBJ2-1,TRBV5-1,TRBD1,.,CASSPSGQGRSEQFF,TGCGCCAGCAGCCCCTCCGGACAGGGAAGGAGTGAGCAGTTCTTC
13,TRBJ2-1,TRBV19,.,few,CASSIGAGLEQFF,TGTGCCAGTAGTATAGGTGCGGGACTTGAGCAGTTCTTC
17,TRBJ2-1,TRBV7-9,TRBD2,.,CASSSLTSGRTYNEQFF,TGTGCCAGCAGCTCCCTCACTAGCGGGAGAACGTACAATGAGCAGTTCTTC
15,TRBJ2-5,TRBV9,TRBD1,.,CASSMDRGPQETQYF,TGTGCCAGCAGCATGGACAGGGGGCCACAAGAGACCCAGTACTTC
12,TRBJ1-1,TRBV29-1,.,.,CSAGRAGTEAFF,TGCAGCGCAGGACGGGCGGGCACTGAAGCTTTCTTT
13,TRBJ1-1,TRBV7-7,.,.,CASSQDRNTEAFF,TGTGCTAGCAGCCAGGACAGGAACACTGAAGCTTTCTTT
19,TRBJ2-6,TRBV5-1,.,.,CASSFTGHGKFSGANVLTF,TGCGCCAGCAGCTTTACGGGACACGGGAAATTCTCTGGGGCCAACGTCCTGACTTTC
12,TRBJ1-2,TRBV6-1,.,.,CASSRTGGGYTF,TGTGCCAGCAGTAGAACTGGGGGGGGCTACACCTTC
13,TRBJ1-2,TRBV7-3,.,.,CASSLTTGGGYTF,TGTGCCAGCAGCTTAACGACGGGGGGCGGCTACACCTTC
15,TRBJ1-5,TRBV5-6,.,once,CASSLYRDSNQPQHF,TGTGCCAGCAGCCTCTACAGGGATAGCAATCAGCCCCAGCATTTT
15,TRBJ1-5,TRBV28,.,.,CASSPTLNSNQPQHF,TGTGCCAGCAGTCCGACACTCAATAGCAATCAGCCCCAGCATTTT